This T cell receptor beta chain is from a study of regulatory T cells in long-lasting Graves disease. CDR3 regions were amplified by Arm-PCR using iRepertoire HTBI primers to build TCR beta libraries. TCRdb recomputed calls from the multiplex PCR reads with MiXCR, one row per CDR3 protein. This sample has 400,000 to 550,000 distinct CDR3 sequences, with roughly 15% found just once. The V end was cut by 10 bases, the J end by 3 bases, with 19 bases between. The CDR3 runs 14 residues. The V gene's germline CDR1 is MNHNS and CDR2 SASEGT. This clonotype was seen repeatedly, ten times or more. Time point noted: newly diagnosed GD, antithyroid drugs for less than 3 months. PBMC-derived RNA was used for the TCR library. The sample was also reused in another study, on T cells in Graves' hyperthyroidism and ophthalmopathy.

The chain carries TRBV6-1 and TRBJ2-7, with D possibly called TRBD1 or TRBD2 (5 bases each). Material: peripheral blood mononuclear cells (PBMCs), obtained at new diagnosis, from a patient treated with antithyroid drugs. The clonotype comes from a young woman with Graves disease. CDR3 protein: CATGQLGRYYEQYF. CDR3 bases: TGTGCCACCGGCCAACTGGGACGTTACTACGAGCAGTACTTC.